This T cell receptor beta chain stems from a study of human T cells and chemical hapten exposure. TCRdb reanalysed the RACE reads using MiXCR and keeps one entry per CDR3 protein. Of fewer than 150,000 distinct CDR3 sequences in the sample, roughly 13% were seen once. Time point here: patch test 1, 2 weeks after DPC sensitization. This sample's treatment: therapeutic diphenylcyclopropenone sensitization with weekly scalp DPC. Trimming removed 6 bases from V and 2 bases from J; junction bases left unmatched: 7. The CDR3 consists of 14 residues. Germline CDR1 reads SQVTM; CDR2 reads ANQGSEA. This clonotype was sampled from a man aged 18 to 30 with alopecia areata. Some clones in this sample may be carry-over from other donors' samples. The chain uses TRBV29-1 and TRBJ2-7; 10 positions match TRBD1. The sequences come from whole blood, collected in connection with sensitization to the hapten diphenylcyclopropenone (DPC). The chain's CDR3 is CSVVPGQGPYEQYF. CDR3 in DNA: TGCAGCGTGGTTCCGGGACAGGGGCCCTACGAGCAGTACTTC.